This passage covers 29 T cell receptor beta chains from one sample sequenced in a study of T cells in Graves' hyperthyroidism and ophthalmopathy. RNA transcripts were the template for amplifying TCR beta CDR3 regions. The study used the HTBI primer set for a first-round RT-PCR of the TCR CDR3. TCRdb re-called the multiplex PCR reads through MiXCR, storing one row per CDR3 protein. The sample consists of around 530,000 distinct CDR3 sequences, approximately 17% of them appearing once. Sequences were obtained from blood. The receptors come from a woman aged 18 to 35 with Graves' ophthalmopathy.

This clonotype was detected ten times or more. The V gene is TRBV5-1, the J gene TRBJ1-6, with D possibly TRBD1 on 5 matching bases. V shed 0 bases and J shed 8 bases, with 9 bases lying between them. There are 14 residues in the CDR3. Germline V gives CDR1 SGHRS, CDR2 YFSETQ. The DNA for the CDR3 is TGCGCCAGCAGCTTGGACAGGTTAGATTCACCCCTCCACTTT. It yields the protein CASSLDRLDSPLHF.

This clonotype was found many times. This rearrangement joins TRBV20-1 to TRBJ2-7; maybe TRBD1 (6 bases). Germline assignment: CDR1 DFQATT and CDR2 SNEGSKA (reference sequence). The germline V and J ends were trimmed by 0 bases and 6 bases, with 9 bases remaining between them. The CDR3 consists of 12 residues. In nucleotides, the CDR3 is TGCAGTGCTAGAGATCAGGGGTTCGAGCAGTACTTC. It specifies CSARDQGFEQYF.

This clonotype was picked up many times. The chain uses TRBV11-2 and TRBJ1-2; possible D gene TRBD1, 6 bases. The germline V gene encodes CDR1 SGHAT and CDR2 FQNNGV. The ends were cut back, 5 bases at V and 0 bases at J, with 10 bases in the middle. This CDR3 region has 14 residues. For the CDR3, the DNA is TGTGCCAGCAGCCCATACAGGGCTAACTATGGCTACACCTTC. Its translation is CASSPYRANYGYTF.

This clonotype was found many times. V usage is TRBV2 and J usage is TRBJ2-7; D is unresolved. The CDR3 totals 12 residues. V lost 6 bases and J 3 bases, leaving 9 bases between the germline ends. The V gene's germline CDR1 is SNHLY and CDR2 FYNNEI. CDR3 sequence: CASRGSIYEQYF. The CDR3 coding sequence is TGTGCCAGCAGGGGCAGTATCTACGAGCAGTACTTC.

In this sample, this clonotype turned up many times. CDR3 sequence reads: CASSADRVAGELFF. Written as DNA, the CDR3 is TGCGCCAGCAGCGCGGACAGGGTAGCCGGGGAGCTGTTTTTT. This rearrangement joins TRBV5-1 to TRBJ2-2; 8 bases line up with TRBD1. CDR1 and CDR2 from the germline V gene are SGHRS and YFSETQ. The CDR3 consists of 14 residues. Trimming cost V 4 bases and J 6 bases; bases outside gene matches: 5. The full variable domain, completed using reference TRBV5-1 and TRBJ2-2, is KAGVTQTPRYLIKTRGQQVTLSCSPISGHRSVSWYQQTPGQGLQFLFEYFSETQRNKGNFPGRFSGRQFSNSRSEMNVSTLELGDSALYLCASSADRVAGELFFGEGSRLTVL.

As regards this clonotype: A clone one base away is much larger, so this may be a read error. This chain uses TRBV28 with TRBJ1-1, with D perhaps TRBD1 (6 bases). Germline V lookup: CDR1 MDHEN, CDR2 SYDVKM. The CDR3 length is 12 residues. CDR3 protein: CASSLLGDTALF. The CDR3 bases are TGTGCCAGCAGTTTATTGGGGGACACGGCTCTCTTT.

This clonotype was seen a few times. The rearrangement joins TRBV28 to TRBJ2-4, with D unresolved. CDR1 is MDHEN, CDR2 SYDVKM, per germline. Trimming removed 6 bases at V and 0 bases at J, with 12 bases between. This CDR3 has 15 residues. This CDR3 reads CASSQDTLAKNIQYF. CDR3 bases: TGTGCCAGCAGCCAAGACACGTTAGCCAAAAACATTCAGTACTTC.

The CDR3 DNA reads as TGCGCCAGCAGCCATATCGGACAGGGCGGGGGTGAGCAGTTCTTC. Its translation: CASSHIGQGGGEQFF. The chain is built from TRBV4-1 and TRBJ2-1; D is possibly TRBD1 (8 bases). V gave up 3 bases and J gave up 9 bases, with 18 bases separating them. Germline assignment: CDR1 MGHRA and CDR2 YSYEKL. The CDR3 extends over 15 amino acids.

Only a few counts were recorded for this clonotype. This chain connects TRBV29-1 to TRBJ1-1, with D hard to call. V was trimmed by 5 bases and J by 0 bases, leaving 7 bases between them. CDR3 length: 12 residues. CDR1 is SQVTM and CDR2 is ANQGSEA in the germline V gene. Written as DNA, the CDR3 is TGCAGCGTTATTGGAATGAACACTGAAGCTTTCTTT. Its translation: CSVIGMNTEAFF.

V and J are TRBV6-1 and TRBJ1-2; tentative D call: TRBD1 (6 bases). Per germline, CDR1 MNHNS and CDR2 SASEGT. This CDR3 contains 14 residues. The V gene lost 6 bases and the J gene lost 12 bases, with 23 bases spanning the gap. CDR3 nucleotide sequence: TGTGCCAGCAGCCTCTCGGACAGTCCGCTAGGGAACACCTTC. Translation: CASSLSDSPLGNTF.

The V call is TRBV27, the J call TRBJ2-2; 7 nucleotides match TRBD1. Germline values: CDR1 MNHEY, CDR2 SMNVEV (reference sequence). J gave up 3 bases and V 5 bases, and 3 bases lay outside the gene matches. There are 14 residues in the CDR3. The CDR3 nucleotides read TGTGCCAGCAGTGCCGGGACAGACACCGGGGAGCTGTTTTTT. It codes for CASSAGTDTGELFF.

The chain employs TRBV7-9 and TRBJ2-1; either TRBD1 or TRBD2 may supply D (6 bases each). The V and J ends lost 5 bases and 1 base respectively, with 15 bases between them. Germline lookup yields CDR1 SEHNR and CDR2 FQNEAQ (reference sequence). The CDR3 is 16 amino acids. CDR3: CASSPERGPSYNEQFF. CDR3 bases: TGTGCCAGCAGCCCTGAACGGGGGCCATCCTACAATGAGCAGTTCTTC.

This clonotype was found many times. The rearrangement uses TRBV18 and TRBJ2-1, with no clear D. V lost 3 bases and J lost 7, with 10 bases in between. There are 13 residues in the CDR3. Germline values: CDR1 KGHSH, CDR2 LQKENI. CDR3 residues: CASSPAGINEQFF. The CDR3 DNA sequence: TGTGCCAGCTCACCGGCTGGGATAAATGAGCAGTTCTTC.

This clonotype has at least ten counts. CDR3 residues: CASSLGYRGEYNEQFF. Written as DNA, the CDR3 is TGTGCCAGCAGCTTAGGTTACAGGGGGGAGTACAATGAGCAGTTCTTC. V usage is TRBV11-3 and J usage is TRBJ2-1, with 8 nucleotides matching TRBD1. Germline V CDR1 and CDR2: SGHNT, YENEEA. The CDR3 runs to 16 residues. V shed 1 base and J 4 bases; nucleotides not matched to a gene: 6.

This clonotype was seen many times. V and J are TRBV5-1 and TRBJ2-3; D unclear. V gave up 4 bases and J gave up 4 bases, with 16 bases separating them. CDR3 length: 15 residues. Germline V gene lookup returns CDR1 SGHRS and CDR2 YFSETQ. This CDR3 is CASSVGSSPADTQYF. Here the CDR3 DNA reads TGCGCCAGCAGCGTAGGCTCCTCACCGGCAGATACGCAGTATTTT.

This clonotype was seen a few times. The junction shows a germline mismatch at one end, possibly a read error. V is TRBV28 and J is TRBJ1-2; weak D call: TRBD1 (5 bases). This CDR3 comprises 15 residues. CDR1 is MDHEN, CDR2 SYDVKM, per germline. CDR3: CASSLGGLYNYGYAF. Written as DNA, the CDR3 is TGTGCCAGCAGTTTAGGGGGACTTTATAACTATGGCTACGCCTTC.

This clonotype is a singleton in its sample. The junction does not match germline at one end; this may be a read error. This chain connects TRBV10-2 to TRBJ1-2; possibly TRBD1 for D (5 bases). CDR3 size: 13 residues. The germline V gene encodes CDR1 WSHSY and CDR2 SAAADI. CDR3 DNA: TGCGCCAGCCATGCGGCAGGGAGTGGTGGCCACACCTTC. Encoded protein: CASHAAGSGGHTF.

This CDR3 reads CASSQAWERETQYF. The CDR3 DNA follows: TGCGCCAGCAGCCAAGCGTGGGAGAGAGAGACCCAGTACTTC. This chain links TRBV4-1 with TRBJ2-5; weak D call: TRBD2 (5 bases). CDR1 and CDR2 (germline): MGHRA, YSYEKL. The CDR3 loop spans 14 amino acids. The V gene lost 1 base and the J gene lost 4 bases, with 10 bases spanning the gap.

The sample holds a few counts of this clonotype. The chain has TRBV19 and TRBJ2-2; 8 bases are shared with TRBD1. The CDR3 covers 15 residues. Germline CDR1 LNHDA, CDR2 SQIVND (reference sequence). V shed 3 bases, J shed 1 base, and the junction held 1 base outside the gene matches. The CDR3 nucleotides are TGTGCCAGTAGTATTGACAGGGGGAACACCGGGGAGCTGTTTTTT. Translating it yields CASSIDRGNTGELFF.

This clonotype was picked up a small number of times. A much larger clone sits a single nucleotide away, making a read error possible. CDR3 sequence reads: CVSRKRGSYNSPLHF. The CDR3 DNA is TGTGTCAGCCGAAAGCGGGGATCCTATAATTCACCCCTCCACTTT. The chain couples TRBV28 to TRBJ1-6, with D unclear. This CDR3 contains 15 residues. The germline V gene has CDR1 MDHEN and CDR2 SYDVKM.

The table lists this clonotype with a few counts. V usage is TRBV29-1 and J usage is TRBJ1-2; D call uncertain. The CDR3 length is 12 residues. Germline CDR1 reads SQVTM; CDR2 reads ANQGSEA. The CDR3 here is CSSSGLNYGYTF. The CDR3 DNA is TGCAGTAGCAGTGGACTTAACTATGGCTACACCTTC.

This clonotype was observed at least ten times. The chain combines TRBV20-1 with TRBJ2-1, with 10 bases identical to TRBD2. V shed 2 bases and J 3 bases; nucleotides not matched to a gene: 1. CDR1 is DFQATT and CDR2 is SNEGSKA in the germline V gene (reference sequence). This CDR3 has 14 amino acids. The CDR3, as DNA: TGCAGTGCTAGACTAGCGGGAGACTACAATGAGCAGTTCTTC. Its protein product is CSARLAGDYNEQFF.

This rearrangement joins TRBV5-1 to TRBJ2-7; D possibly corresponds to TRBD2 (6 bases). In germline, CDR1 is SGHRS, CDR2 YFSETQ. V was pared by 1 base and J by 7 bases, with 21 bases between. This CDR3 is 16 amino acids long. The DNA of the CDR3 is TGCGCCAGCAGCTTGTCTTCCGGGACTGTAGGAGGGGAGCAGTACTTC. It codes for CASSLSSGTVGGEQYF.

The table lists this clonotype with many counts. The V and J genes are TRBV11-3 and TRBJ2-7; D not certain. Germline assignment: CDR1 SGHNT and CDR2 YENEEA. There are 15 residues in the CDR3. The V end lost 0 bases, the J end lost 4 bases, and 13 bases lay between the germline ends. In DNA, the CDR3 is TGTGCCAGCAGCTTAGATCCCCTATCCCGTTACGAGCAGTACTTC. Translated, it gives CASSLDPLSRYEQYF.

The chain has TRBV6-1 and TRBJ1-2, with 7 bases aligning to TRBD1. Per the germline V gene, CDR1 is MNHNS and CDR2 is SASEGT. The length of the CDR3 is 12 residues. V shed 6 bases, J shed 7 bases, and the junction held 5 bases outside the gene matches. Here the CDR3 DNA reads TGTGCCAGCAGAACAGGGGAAACTGGCTACACCTTC. Residues: CASRTGETGYTF.

This clonotype occurred many times. J is TRBJ1-2 and V is TRBV3-1; no definite D call. The germline CDR1 and CDR2 sequences are LGHDT and YNNKEL (reference sequence). This CDR3 spans 14 amino acids. Trimming left V 2 bases short and J 2 bases short, with 9 bases between. The CDR3 region has the DNA TGTGCCAGCAGCCAACACACAAGGAACTATGGCTACACCTTC. This translates into CASSQHTRNYGYTF.

This clonotype was seen many times. The genes are TRBV18 and TRBJ1-1; 7 bases map to TRBD1. The germline CDR1 and CDR2 sequences are KGHSH and LQKENI. There are 15 residues in the CDR3. Trimming took 4 bases from V and 1 from J; bases not matched to a gene: 6. The CDR3 DNA sequence: TGTGCCAGCTCACTATCAGGGGGAAAGAACACTGAAGCTTTCTTT. Protein sequence: CASSLSGGKNTEAFF. The entire variable domain, with the rest obtained from reference TRBV18 and TRBJ1-1, is as follows: NAGVMQNPRHLVRRRGQEARLRCSPMKGHSHVYWYRQLPEEGLKFMVYLQKENIIDESGMPKERFSAEFPKEGPSILRIQQVVRGDSAAYFCASSLSGGKNTEAFFGQGTRLTVV.

The chain is built from TRBV10-3 and TRBJ1-1; no definite D call. V was cut by 11 bases and J by 3 bases, with 10 bases left in between. The CDR3 consists of 11 residues. From germline, CDR1 is ENHRY and CDR2 SYGVKD. The CDR3 region is CASGEYTEAFF. The CDR3, as DNA: TGTGCCTCCGGGGAATACACTGAAGCTTTCTTT.

The table lists this clonotype with many counts. V usage is TRBV7-8 and J usage is TRBJ1-2, with D unclear. Trimming pared 5 bases from V and 3 bases from J, leaving 19 bases between. CDR3 length equals 16 residues. The germline V gene has CDR1 SGHVS and CDR2 FQNEAQ. In DNA form, the CDR3 reads TGTGCCAGCAGCCCACCCCGGCGAGGGAGGGACTATGGCTACACCTTC. Translating it yields CASSPPRRGRDYGYTF.